This TCR beta chain came from a study of control samples from healthy donors and cancer patients. Sequenced by immunoSEQ multiplex PCR; TCRdb stores in-frame clones only, minus some. The sample includes approximately 100,000 clones, just under 95% of them seen just once. CDR1 is SGDLS, CDR2 YYNGEE, per germline. The CDR3 has 13 residues. Deletions cut 4 bases from V and 2 bases from J, with 9 bases between. The genes are TRBV9 and TRBJ1-2; possibly TRBD1 for D (6 bases). The receptor was isolated from a human donor in good health. The donor label of this sample is uncertain. The sequenced sample was blood. DNA for the CDR3: TGTGCCAGCAGCACCGGACAGAACTATGGCTACACCTTC. Translating it yields CASSTGQNYGYTF.